This is a list of T cell receptor beta chains from one sample in a study of CXCR3-negative and CXCR3-positive naive CD8 T cells. TCRdb reprocessed the 5' RACE reads and reports one entry per CDR3 protein, with no DNA. This sample's table has about 98,000 distinct CDR3 sequences. The sequencing input was naive CXCR3+ CD8+ T cells from blood. Source of these receptors: a human donor in good health. Some clones in this sample may be carry-over from other donors' samples. The CDR3 runs from the conserved cysteine through the conserved F or W.

j_call | v_call | cdr3_aa
TRBJ1-5 | TRBV5-1 | CASSLTTGGGQPQHF
TRBJ1-2 | TRBV6-6 | CASSPTGSNYGYTF
TRBJ2-5 | TRBV20-1 | CSASEGTSGRKRQYF
TRBJ2-4 | TRBV29-1 | CSVETGRGKNIQYF
TRBJ2-4 | TRBV12-3/TRBV12-4 | CASSPTGIENIQYF
TRBJ2-7 | TRBV29-1 | CSGRTGPSYEQYF
TRBJ2-3 | TRBV6-2/TRBV6-3 | CASTHRVFDTQYF
TRBJ2-1 | TRBV4-3 | CASSQEVLTSYSEQFF
TRBJ2-3 | TRBV28 | CASSSRQEFADTQYF
TRBJ2-7 | TRBV5-5 | CASPRRSYEQYF
TRBJ2-5 | TRBV15 | CATRGTSQETQYF
TRBJ2-5 | TRBV29-1 | CSVEEGREWAPGETQYF
TRBJ2-7 | TRBV6-2/TRBV6-3 | CASMWGHEQYF
TRBJ2-7 | TRBV28 | CASSPVGGGSYEQYF
TRBJ2-7 | TRBV5-1 | CASSLGGANYEQYF
TRBJ2-7 | TRBV6-1 | CASSEAVGVHEQYF
TRBJ2-7 | TRBV7-3 | CASSLEGLGEQYF
TRBJ2-1 | TRBV29-1 | CSVRSGTAYNEQFF
TRBJ2-7 | TRBV6-1 | CASSEAGTGTSYEQYF
TRBJ2-7 | TRBV5-4 | CASSIGQGDEQYF
TRBJ2-7 | TRBV2 | CATVGQGIYEQYF
TRBJ2-3 | TRBV7-9 | CASSPILDTQYF
TRBJ2-2 | TRBV29-1 | CSVEGVPGSDTGELFF
TRBJ2-5 | TRBV4-3 | CASSPGVAETQYF
TRBJ2-7 | TRBV5-5 | CASSLGGRVYEQYF
TRBJ2-5 | TRBV28 | CASSFYRQGPQETQYF
TRBJ2-5 | TRBV2 | CASSEVPLGQGDGETQYF
TRBJ2-7 | TRBV14 | CASSHWEDSSSYEQYF
TRBJ1-4 | TRBV20-1 | CSAPGTVNEKLFF
TRBJ1-2 | TRBV29-1 | CSVDLGAYGYTF
TRBJ2-5 | TRBV15 | CATSAVGQQVGETQYF
TRBJ1-2 | TRBV28 | CASSLGASNYGYTF
TRBJ2-2 | TRBV7-2 | CASSPGLAGVTGELFF
TRBJ2-1 | TRBV10-3 | CAISPSQGPYNEQFF
TRBJ2-3 | TRBV6-1 | CASSELAGSAGTDTQYF
TRBJ2-7 | TRBV10-3 | CAIGGDREPYEQYF
TRBJ1-2 | TRBV5-6 | CASSLMAYGYTF
TRBJ2-1 | TRBV7-3 | CASSLSLAGVNEQFF
TRBJ1-1 | TRBV7-2 | CASSLVQGAGFF
TRBJ2-7 | TRBV29-1 | CSVVGELGTYEQYF
TRBJ2-7 | TRBV6-5 | CASSYSGRNEQYF
TRBJ1-2 | TRBV29-1 | CSVETEDYGYTF
TRBJ2-3 | TRBV30 | CAWSGGAGLSDTQYF
TRBJ2-1 | TRBV20-1 | CSAKRGRVYNEQFF
TRBJ2-7 | TRBV4-1 | CASSRDPLAGDGSEQYF
TRBJ2-3 | TRBV7-2 | CASRSAWDTQYF
TRBJ2-1 | TRBV29-1 | CSVEDPTSGEIEQFF
TRBJ2-2 | TRBV7-3 | CASSLTGLTGELFF
TRBJ2-1 | TRBV20-1 | CSPGLEGGQGAFSYNEQFF
TRBJ2-1 | TRBV20-1 | CSAIGSFFNEQFF
TRBJ1-1 | TRBV6-2/TRBV6-3 | CASSDLIGGENTEAFF
TRBJ2-7 | TRBV20-1 | CSATLQAGGPYEQYF
TRBJ2-7 | TRBV29-1 | CSVGGAAEEQYF
TRBJ2-1 | TRBV5-5 | CASSLGSGSVDEQFF
TRBJ2-1 | TRBV29-1 | CSVEDLQYNEQFF
TRBJ1-2 | TRBV4-3 | CASSQDRTGAYGYTF
TRBJ2-1 | TRBV20-1 | CSARDRATAQNEQFF